The clone carrying this TCR beta chain came up many times. MiXCR, run by TCRdb on the 5' RACE reads, gives a single entry per CDR3 protein. The sample records over 75,000 distinct CDR3 sequences, about 13% being singletons. This entry belongs to a study of early T cells in non-severe SARS-CoV-2 infection. The ends lost 6 bases at V and 3 bases at J; junction bases unmatched: 5. This CDR3 contains 13 residues. The V call is TRBV12-3 or TRBV12-4, the J call TRBJ2-7; TRBD2 agrees at 7 bases. This receptor was taken from an adult who was a healthcare worker with PCR-confirmed SARS-CoV-2 infection or an uninfected control (not recorded which). Sequences were obtained from whole blood. In DNA, the CDR3 is TGTGCCAGCAGCCCGCGGGGGTACTACGAGCAGTACTTC. Translation gives CASSPRGYYEQYF.